These T cell receptor beta chains were read from a single sample in a study of CD8 T cells in ankylosing spondylitis. Using its own MiXCR run on the 5' RACE reads, TCRdb lists one record per CDR3 protein. Of around 890,000 distinct CDR3 sequences listed, 10% to 15% were seen once; the top ten hold 0.51%. Sample: blood, either unsorted or a sorted T cell fraction (not recorded which). These receptors were obtained from a male donor with ankylosing spondylitis. Both conserved end residues are part of each CDR3. The D gene is left open where the match is weak. The size entry is marked missing in some rows and otherwise reads once, few, many or a size class.

abundance: .
v_gene: TRBV20-1
d_gene: .
j_gene: TRBJ1-2
CDR3aa: CSPRGTSYGYTF
CDR3nt: TGCAGTCCGCGGGGGACAAGCTATGGCTACACCTTC

abundance: .
v_gene: TRBV4-2
d_gene: TRBD1
j_gene: TRBJ2-6
CDR3aa: CASSQDAGQGMGSGANVLTF
CDR3nt: TGTGCCAGCAGCCAAGATGCTGGACAGGGAATGGGCTCTGGGGCCAACGTCCTGACTTTC

abundance: few
v_gene: TRBV9
d_gene: TRBD2
j_gene: TRBJ2-1
CDR3aa: CASSPTPTSGDEQFF
CDR3nt: TGTGCCAGCAGCCCCACCCCAACTAGCGGCGATGAGCAGTTCTTC

abundance: few
v_gene: TRBV20-1
d_gene: .
j_gene: TRBJ2-3
CDR3aa: CSARVTRGWGDTQYF
CDR3nt: TGCAGTGCTAGAGTAACTAGAGGTTGGGGAGATACGCAGTATTTT

abundance: many
v_gene: TRBV20-1
d_gene: TRBD2
j_gene: TRBJ2-3
CDR3aa: CSAHGGISTDTQYF
CDR3nt: TGCAGTGCCCACGGGGGGATTAGCACAGATACGCAGTATTTT

abundance: once
v_gene: TRBV20-1
d_gene: TRBD1
j_gene: TRBJ1-2
CDR3aa: CSARDPRPYRGVDGYTF
CDR3nt: TGCAGTGCTAGAGACCCAAGACCATACAGGGGAGTGGATGGCTACACCTTC

abundance: few
v_gene: TRBV7-2
d_gene: .
j_gene: TRBJ1-1
CDR3aa: CASSSRSSSVAFF
CDR3nt: TGTGCCAGCAGCTCAAGAAGCAGTTCGGTGGCTTTCTTT

abundance: many
v_gene: TRBV12-3/TRBV12-4
d_gene: .
j_gene: TRBJ1-1
CDR3aa: CASRRGGNTEAFF
CDR3nt: TGTGCCAGCAGGAGGGGAGGGAACACTGAAGCTTTCTTT

abundance: .
v_gene: TRBV15
d_gene: .
j_gene: TRBJ2-2
CDR3aa: CATSRVLGLGGELFF
CDR3nt: TGTGCCACCAGCAGAGTACTCGGCCTAGGCGGGGAGCTGTTTTTT

abundance: .
v_gene: TRBV5-1
d_gene: TRBD2
j_gene: TRBJ2-1
CDR3aa: CASSQGTSGTLYNEQFF
CDR3nt: TGCGCCAGCAGTCAGGGGACTAGCGGTACATTATACAATGAGCAGTTCTTC

abundance: few
v_gene: TRBV4-3
d_gene: .
j_gene: TRBJ2-1
CDR3aa: CASSHLQGSSYNEQFF
CDR3nt: TGCGCCAGCAGCCACCTACAGGGTAGCTCCTACAATGAGCAGTTCTTC

abundance: .
v_gene: TRBV3-1
d_gene: .
j_gene: TRBJ2-1
CDR3aa: CASSPLALDNEQFF
CDR3nt: TGTGCCAGCAGCCCTCTCGCCCTTGACAATGAGCAGTTCTTC

abundance: .
v_gene: TRBV12-3/TRBV12-4
d_gene: TRBD1
j_gene: TRBJ1-2
CDR3aa: CASSLKDRPLTGNGYTF
CDR3nt: TGTGCCAGCAGTTTGAAGGACAGGCCTCTTACGGGCAATGGCTACACCTTC

abundance: once
v_gene: TRBV20-1
d_gene: TRBD1
j_gene: TRBJ2-7
CDR3aa: CSARRQGLRSYEQYF
CDR3nt: TGCAGTGCTAGGAGACAGGGGCTTCGCTCCTACGAGCAGTACTTC

abundance: .
v_gene: TRBV20-1
d_gene: .
j_gene: TRBJ2-2
CDR3aa: CSARWGDTQGGELFF
CDR3nt: TGCAGTGCTAGATGGGGGGACACCCAGGGCGGGGAGCTGTTTTTT

abundance: .
v_gene: TRBV7-9
d_gene: .
j_gene: TRBJ2-7
CDR3aa: CASSAPGFSEQYF
CDR3nt: TGTGCCAGCAGCGCCCCGGGGTTCAGCGAGCAGTACTTC

abundance: .
v_gene: TRBV6-5
d_gene: .
j_gene: TRBJ1-1
CDR3aa: CASSWSPNTEAFF
CDR3nt: TGTGCCAGCAGTTGGTCGCCGAACACTGAAGCTTTCTTT

abundance: few
v_gene: TRBV5-5
d_gene: TRBD1
j_gene: TRBJ1-2
CDR3aa: CASGQGADGYTF
CDR3nt: TGTGCCAGCGGACAGGGGGCGGATGGCTACACCTTC

abundance: few
v_gene: TRBV20-1
d_gene: .
j_gene: TRBJ1-2
CDR3aa: CSASIGRGENYGYTF
CDR3nt: TGCAGTGCTAGTATAGGCCGGGGGGAAAACTATGGCTACACCTTC

abundance: .
v_gene: TRBV7-3
d_gene: .
j_gene: TRBJ2-3
CDR3aa: CASGAVGDTQYF
CDR3nt: TGTGCCAGCGGTGCAGTCGGAGATACGCAGTATTTT

abundance: few
v_gene: TRBV7-2
d_gene: .
j_gene: TRBJ1-2
CDR3aa: CASSPSTREVGYTF
CDR3nt: TGTGCCAGCAGCCCTAGCACCAGGGAGGTTGGCTACACCTTC

abundance: .
v_gene: TRBV7-8
d_gene: .
j_gene: TRBJ1-2
CDR3aa: CASSLGGGLKSFGYTF
CDR3nt: TGTGCCAGCAGCTTAGGGGGAGGTTTAAAATCTTTTGGCTACACCTTC

abundance: few
v_gene: TRBV2
d_gene: .
j_gene: TRBJ2-1
CDR3aa: CASSEEEVSAQFF
CDR3nt: TGTGCCAGCAGTGAAGAGGAAGTTTCGGCGCAGTTCTTC

abundance: many
v_gene: TRBV4-3
d_gene: TRBD2
j_gene: TRBJ2-1
CDR3aa: CASSLAGVWNEQFF
CDR3nt: TGCGCCAGCAGTCTAGCGGGAGTGTGGAATGAGCAGTTCTTC

abundance: .
v_gene: TRBV28
d_gene: .
j_gene: TRBJ2-1
CDR3aa: CASSPRDGGGNEQFF
CDR3nt: TGTGCCAGCAGTCCCCGGGACGGTGGGGGCAATGAGCAGTTCTTC

abundance: .
v_gene: TRBV6-2/TRBV6-3
d_gene: .
j_gene: TRBJ2-2
CDR3aa: CASDLSSQGFTGELFF
CDR3nt: TGTGCCAGCGATCTCTCTAGCCAAGGGTTCACCGGGGAGCTGTTTTTT

abundance: .
v_gene: TRBV5-1
d_gene: .
j_gene: TRBJ2-3
CDR3aa: CASSLSFRDSTQYF
CDR3nt: TGCGCCAGCAGCTTGTCTTTCAGGGATTCTACGCAGTATTTT

abundance: many
v_gene: TRBV12-3/TRBV12-4
d_gene: .
j_gene: TRBJ2-2
CDR3aa: CASSARDGRPAGELFF
CDR3nt: TGTGCCAGCAGTGCTAGGGACGGACGCCCGGCCGGGGAGCTGTTTTTT

abundance: .
v_gene: TRBV7-2
d_gene: TRBD2
j_gene: TRBJ2-7
CDR3aa: CASSHGGAGVYEQYF
CDR3nt: TGTGCCAGCAGCCATGGGGGAGCGGGAGTCTACGAGCAGTACTTC

abundance: few
v_gene: TRBV29-1
d_gene: TRBD1
j_gene: TRBJ2-3
CDR3aa: CSVGTGKVDTQYF
CDR3nt: TGCAGCGTAGGGACAGGGAAGGTAGATACGCAGTATTTT

abundance: many
v_gene: TRBV6-5
d_gene: .
j_gene: TRBJ2-7
CDR3aa: CASSYRGQPSLHEQYF
CDR3nt: TGTGCCAGCAGTTACCGAGGGCAGCCTTCTCTACACGAGCAGTACTTC

abundance: .
v_gene: TRBV5-1
d_gene: TRBD1
j_gene: TRBJ1-2
CDR3aa: CASSLETGSYGYTF
CDR3nt: TGCGCCAGCAGCTTGGAGACAGGGTCCTATGGCTACACCTTC

abundance: many
v_gene: TRBV29-1
d_gene: .
j_gene: TRBJ1-1
CDR3aa: CSVGPRFRDTEAFF
CDR3nt: TGCAGCGTTGGGCCCAGGTTTCGGGACACTGAAGCTTTCTTT

abundance: few
v_gene: TRBV6-5
d_gene: .
j_gene: TRBJ1-2
CDR3aa: CASSYRVQSGGYTF
CDR3nt: TGTGCCAGCAGCTACAGGGTTCAATCGGGTGGCTACACCTTC

abundance: .
v_gene: TRBV20-1
d_gene: TRBD2
j_gene: TRBJ2-7
CDR3aa: CSARGIGGRDYEQYF
CDR3nt: TGCAGTGCTAGGGGGATTGGCGGGAGGGACTACGAGCAGTACTTC

abundance: many
v_gene: TRBV4-3
d_gene: .
j_gene: TRBJ2-5
CDR3aa: CASSQEWGVETQYF
CDR3nt: TGCGCCAGCAGCCAAGAGTGGGGAGTGGAGACCCAGTACTTC

abundance: few
v_gene: TRBV7-2
d_gene: .
j_gene: TRBJ2-7
CDR3aa: CASSTRGGTHEQYF
CDR3nt: TGTGCCAGCAGCACAAGAGGGGGTACCCACGAGCAGTACTTC

abundance: .
v_gene: TRBV7-2
d_gene: .
j_gene: TRBJ1-3
CDR3aa: CASLPRGSGNTIYF
CDR3nt: TGTGCCAGCTTACCCAGGGGATCCGGAAACACCATATATTTT

abundance: .
v_gene: TRBV5-1
d_gene: .
j_gene: TRBJ1-3
CDR3aa: CASSLAGLGNTIYF
CDR3nt: TGCGCCAGCAGCTTGGCAGGACTTGGAAACACCATATATTTT

abundance: few
v_gene: TRBV18
d_gene: .
j_gene: TRBJ2-7
CDR3aa: CASSPQQGGSYEQYF
CDR3nt: TGTGCCAGCTCACCACAGCAGGGTGGCTCCTACGAGCAGTACTTC

abundance: .
v_gene: TRBV6-5
d_gene: TRBD1
j_gene: TRBJ1-2
CDR3aa: CASSYSDRANYGYTF
CDR3nt: TGTGCCAGCAGTTACTCCGACAGGGCTAACTATGGCTACACCTTC

abundance: .
v_gene: TRBV10-3
d_gene: TRBD2
j_gene: TRBJ2-1
CDR3aa: CAINPGLAGGPLSNEQFF
CDR3nt: TGTGCCATCAACCCGGGACTAGCGGGAGGGCCTCTCTCCAATGAGCAGTTCTTC

abundance: few
v_gene: TRBV7-2
d_gene: .
j_gene: TRBJ2-3
CDR3aa: CASSLADVSGTQYF
CDR3nt: TGTGCCAGCAGCTTAGCGGACGTCTCGGGTACGCAGTATTTT

abundance: few
v_gene: TRBV20-1
d_gene: .
j_gene: TRBJ2-1
CDR3aa: CSAIKLTTNNEQFF
CDR3nt: TGCAGTGCTATCAAACTGACCACAAACAATGAGCAGTTCTTC

abundance: .
v_gene: TRBV20-1
d_gene: TRBD2
j_gene: TRBJ2-1
CDR3aa: CSASISGGRSYNEQFF
CDR3nt: TGCAGTGCTAGCATTAGCGGGGGACGGTCCTACAATGAGCAGTTCTTC

abundance: few
v_gene: TRBV2
d_gene: TRBD2
j_gene: TRBJ2-7
CDR3aa: CASKGGGNSYEQYF
CDR3nt: TGTGCCAGCAAGGGCGGGGGGAACTCCTACGAGCAGTACTTC

abundance: few
v_gene: TRBV19
d_gene: .
j_gene: TRBJ1-2
CDR3aa: CASRLGAYYGYTF
CDR3nt: TGTGCCAGTAGGTTGGGGGCCTACTATGGCTACACCTTC

abundance: few
v_gene: TRBV10-3
d_gene: TRBD2
j_gene: TRBJ2-7
CDR3aa: CAISKASGRVGEQYF
CDR3nt: TGTGCCATCAGCAAAGCTAGCGGGAGAGTTGGCGAGCAGTACTTC

abundance: few
v_gene: TRBV6-5
d_gene: TRBD1
j_gene: TRBJ1-3
CDR3aa: CASSYRGHSGNTIYF
CDR3nt: TGTGCCAGCAGTTACAGGGGGCACTCTGGAAACACCATATATTTT

abundance: few
v_gene: TRBV6-1
d_gene: .
j_gene: TRBJ2-1
CDR3aa: CASSSWGYNEQFF
CDR3nt: TGTGCCAGCAGCTCCTGGGGTTACAATGAGCAGTTCTTC

abundance: few
v_gene: TRBV9
d_gene: .
j_gene: TRBJ2-5
CDR3aa: CASSVDTDQETQYF
CDR3nt: TGTGCCAGCAGCGTAGACACGGACCAAGAGACCCAGTACTTC

abundance: .
v_gene: TRBV4-3
d_gene: .
j_gene: TRBJ1-6
CDR3aa: CASSPDGLNSPLHF
CDR3nt: TGCGCCAGCAGCCCGGACGGGCTTAATTCACCCCTCCACTTT

abundance: many
v_gene: TRBV7-2
d_gene: .
j_gene: TRBJ1-6
CDR3aa: CASSLRQPYNSPLHF
CDR3nt: TGTGCCAGCAGCTTACGACAGCCCTATAATTCACCCCTCCACTTT

abundance: many
v_gene: TRBV28
d_gene: .
j_gene: TRBJ1-1
CDR3aa: CASSSGTTGKGGRNTEAFF
CDR3nt: TGTGCCAGCAGTTCCGGTACTACAGGGAAGGGGGGAAGAAACACTGAAGCTTTCTTT